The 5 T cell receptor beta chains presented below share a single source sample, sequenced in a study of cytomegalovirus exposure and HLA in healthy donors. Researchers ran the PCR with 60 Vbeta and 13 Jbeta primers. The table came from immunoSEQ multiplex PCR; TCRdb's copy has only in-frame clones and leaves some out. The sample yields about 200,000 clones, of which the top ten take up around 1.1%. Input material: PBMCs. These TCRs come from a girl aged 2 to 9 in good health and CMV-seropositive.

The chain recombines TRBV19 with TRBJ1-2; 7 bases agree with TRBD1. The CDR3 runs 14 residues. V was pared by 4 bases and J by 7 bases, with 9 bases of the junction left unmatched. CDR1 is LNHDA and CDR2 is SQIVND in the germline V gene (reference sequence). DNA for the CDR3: TGTGCCAGTAGTAGCAGACAGGGAGGATCTGGCTACACCTTC. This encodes CASSSRQGGSGYTF.

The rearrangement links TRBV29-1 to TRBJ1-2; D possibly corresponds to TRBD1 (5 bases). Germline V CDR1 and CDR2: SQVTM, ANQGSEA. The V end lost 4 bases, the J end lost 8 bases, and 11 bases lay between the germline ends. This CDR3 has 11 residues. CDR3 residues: CSVAHRKGYTF. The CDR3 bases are TGCAGCGTTGCCCACAGGAAAGGCTACACCTTC. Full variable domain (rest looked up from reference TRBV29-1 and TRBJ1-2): SAVISQKPSRDICQRGTSLTIQCQVDSQVTMMFWYRQQPGQSLTLIATANQGSEATYESGFVIDKFPISRPNLTFSTLTVSNMSPEDSSIYLCSVAHRKGYTFGSGTRLTVV.

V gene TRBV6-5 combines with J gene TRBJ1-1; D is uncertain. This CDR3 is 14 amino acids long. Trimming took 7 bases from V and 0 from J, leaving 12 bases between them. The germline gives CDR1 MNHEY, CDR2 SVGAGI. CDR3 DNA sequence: TGTGCCAGCAATGGTATAGATTTGAACACTGAAGCTTTCTTT. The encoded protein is CASNGIDLNTEAFF.

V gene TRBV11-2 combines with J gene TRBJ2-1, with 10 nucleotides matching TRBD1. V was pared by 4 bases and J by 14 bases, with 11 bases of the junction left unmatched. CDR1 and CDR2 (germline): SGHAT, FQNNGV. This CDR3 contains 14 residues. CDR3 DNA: TGTGCCAGCAGCTCCCTCAGCGGGGGACAGGGGAAGTTCTTC. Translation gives CASSSLSGGQGKFF.

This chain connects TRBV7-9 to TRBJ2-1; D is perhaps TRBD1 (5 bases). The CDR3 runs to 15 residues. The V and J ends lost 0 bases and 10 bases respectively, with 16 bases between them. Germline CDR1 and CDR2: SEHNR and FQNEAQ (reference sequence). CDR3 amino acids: CASSLAGGHNGEQFF. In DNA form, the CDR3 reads TGTGCCAGCAGCTTAGCTGGCGGACACAACGGAGAGCAGTTCTTC. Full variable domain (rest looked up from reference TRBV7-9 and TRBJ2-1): DTGVSQNPRHKITKRGQNVTFRCDPISEHNRLYWYRQTLGQGPEFLTYFQNEAQLEKSRLLSDRFSAERPKGSFSTLEIQRTEQGDSAMYLCASSLAGGHNGEQFFGPGTRLTVL.